This passage covers 28 T cell receptor beta chains from one sample sequenced in a study of cytomegalovirus exposure and HLA in healthy donors. PCR used 60 Vbeta primers and 13 Jbeta primers. Some clones are missing from TCRdb's copy, which holds only in-frame ones; the method was immunoSEQ multiplex PCR. The sample's table shows some 130,000 clones. The sequenced material came from PBMCs. Every receptor here comes from a man younger than 35 in good health and CMV-seronegative.

The chain has TRBV19 and TRBJ1-2; 9 bases agree with TRBD1. Trimming at V came to 5 bases and at J to 8 bases, leaving 6 bases not matched to a gene. The CDR3 covers 13 residues. From germline, CDR1 is LNHDA and CDR2 SQIVND (reference sequence). The CDR3 bases are TGTGCCAGTAGTGTCACAGGGGGCGGAGGCTACACCTTC. Its protein is CASSVTGGGGYTF.

The rearrangement uses TRBV2 and TRBJ2-7, with D possibly being TRBD2 (5 bases). Germline V gives CDR1 SNHLY, CDR2 FYNNEI. The CDR3 contains 14 residues. Trimming pared 2 bases from V and 3 bases from J, leaving 11 bases between. DNA for the CDR3: TGTGCCAGCAGTGAAAGGCGAGGGAGCTACGAGCAGTACTTC. Residues: CASSERRGSYEQYF.

Comment on this clone: This sample includes further DNA sequences coding for the same CDR3. The chain employs TRBV27 and TRBJ1-1; D gene ambiguous. CDR3 length: 13 amino acids. Germline V lookup: CDR1 MNHEY, CDR2 SMNVEV (reference sequence). Trimming took off 9 bases at V and 1 base at J, with 12 bases between the two ends. The chain's CDR3 is CASKFPGNTEAFF. Here the CDR3 DNA reads TGTGCCAGTAAATTTCCGGGGAACACTGAAGCTTTCTTT.

This chain joins TRBV11-2 and TRBJ2-7; D is ambiguous. The V and J ends lost 4 bases and 6 bases respectively, with 19 bases between them. Germline V gives CDR1 SGHAT, CDR2 FQNNGV. The CDR3 runs 15 residues. The chain's CDR3 is CASSSISYPGAEQYF. In DNA, the CDR3 is TGTGCCAGCAGCTCCATCTCCTACCCCGGTGCCGAGCAGTACTTC.

The V and J genes are TRBV19 and TRBJ2-7, with 8 bases fitting TRBD2. From germline, CDR1 is LNHDA and CDR2 SQIVND (reference sequence). CDR3 size: 13 residues. V lost 5 bases and J lost 5; bases outside the gene matches: 5. In DNA, the CDR3 is TGTGCCAGTAGTCGGACTAGCTTACACGAGCAGTACTTC. Translated, it gives CASSRTSLHEQYF.

The chain employs TRBV12-5 and TRBJ2-3, with 9 nucleotides matching TRBD2. The CDR3 is made up of 17 amino acids. V lost 5 bases and J lost 4; bases outside the gene matches: 13. Germline CDR1 is LGHNT and CDR2 is FRNRAP. The CDR3 spells CASGRSRGGLFPDTQYF. As DNA, the CDR3 is TGTGCTAGTGGTCGATCGCGGGGGGGCCTCTTCCCAGATACGCAGTATTTT.

With respect to this clone: The junction shows a germline mismatch at one end, possibly a read error. V and J are TRBV2 and TRBJ1-1; tentative D call: TRBD1 (5 bases). Germline lookup yields CDR1 SNHLY and CDR2 FYNNEI. The CDR3 runs to 15 residues. CDR3 coding DNA: TGTGCCAGCAGTCAAGCCCCGCAGGGATACACTGAAGCTTTCTTT. This sequence encodes CASSQAPQGYTEAFF. The full variable domain, its missing parts supplied by reference TRBV2 and TRBJ1-1, is EPEVTQTPSHQVTQMGQEVILRCVPISNHLYFYWYRQILGQKVEFLVSFYNNEISEKSEIFDDQFSVERPDGSNFTLKIRSTKLEDSAMYFCASSQAPQGYTEAFFGQGTRLTVV.

The gene calls are TRBV28 and TRBJ2-2; D possibly corresponds to TRBD2 (5 bases). The germline CDR1 and CDR2 sequences are MDHEN and SYDVKM. Trimming removed 3 bases at V and 4 bases at J, with 30 bases between. The CDR3 is 21 amino acids. The CDR3 nucleotides read TGTGCCAGCAGTTTTCCTAAAGGGTGCGGGCGGCGGGTTTTATGCACCGGGGAGCTGTTTTTT. Translation: CASSFPKGCGRRVLCTGELFF.

The chain employs TRBV4-3 and TRBJ2-5, with a tentative D call TRBD2 (5 bases). The end of the DNA aligns better with TRBJ2-7, so the J call may be wrong. In germline, CDR1 is LGHNA, CDR2 YSLEER. The CDR3 loop spans 14 amino acids. The CDR3 DNA follows: TGCGCCAGCAGCCGAGCGGTAGGCTCCTACGAGCAGTACTTC. Amino acid sequence: CASSRAVGSYEQYF.

The chain employs TRBV4-3 and TRBJ2-1; the match to TRBD2 covers 11 bases. Losses at the gene ends were 3 bases for V and 6 bases for J; bases not matched to a gene: 10. CDR1 is LGHNA, CDR2 YSLEER, per germline. CDR3 length: 17 residues. The CDR3 DNA reads as TGCGCCAGCAGCCAGACAGTTAGCGGGAGGGTCGGCAATGAGCAGTTCTTC. Its protein product is CASSQTVSGRVGNEQFF.

The gene calls are TRBV7-6 and TRBJ1-4; possibly TRBD1 for D (5 bases). CDR3 length equals 16 residues. Germline-derived CDR1 and CDR2 are SGHVS and FNYEAQ. Trimming shortened V by 8 bases and J by 6 bases, and 22 bases separated the two germline ends. The CDR3 DNA follows: TGTGCCAGCGGTCGCGAGGTCGGGGGAGAAGATGAAAAACTGTTTTTT. Its translation: CASGREVGGEDEKLFF.

The genes are TRBV19 and TRBJ2-3; tentative D call: TRBD2 (6 bases). There are 14 residues in the CDR3. Trimming left V 5 bases short and J 3 bases short, with 12 bases between. CDR1 and CDR2 (germline): LNHDA, SQIVND (reference sequence). The CDR3, as DNA: TGTGCCAGTAGTTTGGACCGGGGGACAGATACGCAGTATTTT. Protein product: CASSLDRGTDTQYF.

Points on this clone: At one end the junction does not follow the germline gene, possibly because of a read error. V and J are TRBV16 and TRBJ1-2; no reliable D call. The CDR3 is 12 amino acids. CDR1 KGHSY and CDR2 FQNENV come from the germline V gene. The chain's CDR3 is CASSQETPTVHF. CDR3 nucleotides: TGTGCCAGCAGCCAGGAGACCCCGACCGTACACTTC.

The chain combines TRBV7-9 with TRBJ1-5; weak D call: TRBD1 (5 bases). This CDR3 region has 17 residues. Trimming shortened V by 1 base and J by 0 bases, and 13 bases separated the two germline ends. Looked up from germline, CDR1 is SEHNR and CDR2 is FQNEAQ (reference sequence). CDR3 loop: CASSLGGWRDSNQPQHF. The CDR3 coding sequence is TGTGCCAGCAGCTTAGGGGGGTGGAGGGATAGCAATCAGCCCCAGCATTTT.

The CDR3 spells CASSQTWDSSKHEQYF. CDR3 nucleotide sequence: TGTGCCAGCAGCCAAACCTGGGACAGCTCAAAGCACGAGCAGTACTTC. This rearrangement joins TRBV14 to TRBJ2-7; 7 nucleotides agree with TRBD1. Germline CDR1 and CDR2: SGHDN and FVKESK. The CDR3 is 16 residues long. J gave up 5 bases and V 2 bases, and 12 bases lay outside the gene matches.

V gene TRBV6-1 combines with J gene TRBJ1-6; 7 bases line up with TRBD1. Germline trimming cut 4 bases from V and 8 bases from J; bases unmatched to any gene: 8. There are 15 residues in the CDR3. Germline CDR1 is MNHNS and CDR2 is SASEGT. This chain's CDR3 is CASSARTGVYSPLHF. The CDR3 DNA follows: TGTGCCAGCAGTGCGAGGACAGGTGTGTATTCACCCCTCCACTTT.

This chain joins TRBV6-5 and TRBJ2-7, with TRBD1 matching 7 bases. Trimming cost V 3 bases and J 2 bases; bases outside gene matches: 4. CDR3 size: 14 residues. Germline V gives CDR1 MNHEY, CDR2 SVGAGI. The CDR3 here is CASSYIQGAYEQYF. The CDR3 DNA sequence: TGTGCCAGCAGTTATATTCAGGGGGCCTACGAGCAGTACTTC.

CDR3 bases: TGTGCCAGATTTCAGACTAGCGGGAGTGTCCACGAGCAGTACTTC. Protein product: CARFQTSGSVHEQYF. The chain carries TRBV6-4 and TRBJ2-7, with 12 bases matching TRBD2. The trim removed 9 bases at V and 5 bases at J, leaving 11 bases unmatched. The CDR3 loop spans 15 amino acids. Per the germline V gene, CDR1 is MRHNA and CDR2 is SNTAGT.

V usage is TRBV4-2 and J usage is TRBJ2-6; D unclear. V was shortened by 0 bases and J by 0 bases, with 9 bases between the two germline ends. The CDR3 has 17 amino acids. Per germline, CDR1 LGHNA and CDR2 YNFKEQ. The CDR3 DNA reads as TGTGCCAGCAGCCAAGAAGAGTCGAGCTCTGGGGCCAACGTCCTGACTTTC. Encoded protein: CASSQEESSSGANVLTF.

The chain joins TRBV6-5 to TRBJ2-5; TRBD1 aligns across 12 bases. CDR1 and CDR2 (germline): MNHEY, SVGAGI. This CDR3 contains 16 residues. The V and J ends lost 0 bases and 11 bases, in that order; junction bases with no gene match: 10. The CDR3 sequence is CASSYSMGQGALGQYF. CDR3 coding DNA: TGTGCCAGCAGTTACTCTATGGGACAGGGGGCGCTGGGGCAGTACTTC.

J is TRBJ1-5 and V is TRBV12-5; TRBD1 aligns across 7 bases. V lost 7 bases to trimming and J lost 2 bases; unmatched junction nucleotides: 5. CDR1 and CDR2 (germline): LGHNT, FRNRAP. This CDR3 has 14 residues. In DNA, the CDR3 is TGTGCTAGTGCCTCCGGGACAGGCAATCAGCCCCAGCATTTT. This codes for CASASGTGNQPQHF. The complete variable domain, with remaining parts taken from reference TRBV12-5 and TRBJ1-5, reads DARVTQTPRHKVTEMGQEVTMRCQPILGHNTVFWYRQTMMQGLELLAYFRNRAPLDDSGMPKDRFSAEMPDATLATLKIQPSEPRDSAVYFCASASGTGNQPQHFGDGTRLSIL.

The chain uses TRBV2 and TRBJ2-7; 8 bases are a match to TRBD1. Germline V CDR1 and CDR2: SNHLY, FYNNEI. V lost 2 bases, J lost 3 bases, and 6 bases stayed unmatched. The CDR3 is made up of 15 amino acids. The CDR3 sequence: CASSELGQVNYEQYF. The CDR3 nucleotides are TGTGCCAGCAGTGAATTGGGACAGGTTAACTACGAGCAGTACTTC. Full variable domain (outside the CDR3, taken from reference TRBV2 and TRBJ2-7): EPEVTQTPSHQVTQMGQEVILRCVPISNHLYFYWYRQILGQKVEFLVSFYNNEISEKSEIFDDQFSVERPDGSNFTLKIRSTKLEDSAMYFCASSELGQVNYEQYFGPGTRLTVT.

The chain employs TRBV28 and TRBJ1-1; D call uncertain. Trimming took off 7 bases at V and 0 bases at J, with 9 bases between the two ends. This CDR3 contains 13 residues. Germline assignment: CDR1 MDHEN and CDR2 SYDVKM. The CDR3 nucleotides read TGTGCCAGCATCCACACCATGAACACTGAAGCTTTCTTT. This sequence encodes CASIHTMNTEAFF.

This sequence joins TRBV5-6 and TRBJ2-2, with 11 bases aligning to TRBD2. The V gene end was trimmed by 0 bases and the J gene end by 3 bases; junction bases not matched to a gene: 7. The germline V gene has CDR1 SGHDT and CDR2 YYEEEE. The CDR3 length is 18 residues. Here the CDR3 reads CASSLDLAGGYYTGELFF. As DNA, the CDR3 is TGTGCCAGCAGCTTGGATCTAGCGGGGGGTTATTACACCGGGGAGCTGTTTTTT.

The V call is TRBV19, the J call TRBJ2-7; 10 bases fit TRBD2. Germline V gene data show CDR1 as LNHDA and CDR2 as SQIVND (reference sequence). This CDR3 has 16 amino acids. V lost 3 bases to trimming and J lost 4 bases; unmatched junction nucleotides: 9. Here the CDR3 reads CASSIGLAGAIYEQYF. The CDR3 coding sequence is TGTGCCAGTAGTATTGGGCTAGCGGGAGCTATTTACGAGCAGTACTTC.

The rearrangement links TRBV7-3 to TRBJ2-3; no clear D gene. CDR3 length equals 16 residues. Trimming shortened V by 5 bases and J by 0 bases, and 15 bases separated the two germline ends. From germline, CDR1 is SGHTA and CDR2 FQGTGA. CDR3 region: CASSPRGGLSTDTQYF. CDR3 in DNA: TGTGCCAGCAGCCCCCGCGGCGGCCTGAGCACAGATACGCAGTATTTT. The complete variable domain, with remaining parts taken from reference TRBV7-3 and TRBJ2-3, reads GAGVSQTPSNKVTEKGKYVELRCDPISGHTALYWYRQSLGQGPEFLIYFQGTGAADDSGLPNDRFFAVRPEGSVSTLKIQRTERGDSAVYLCASSPRGGLSTDTQYFGPGTRLTVL.

V usage is TRBV5-6 and J usage is TRBJ2-1; TRBD1 might be the D (5 bases). CDR3 length equals 15 residues. Trimming removed 10 bases from V and 7 bases from J, with 24 bases in between. CDR1 and CDR2 (germline): SGHDT, YYEEEE. The CDR3 DNA sequence: TGTGCCGGGCCGTTTGACAGAAAAGGTAGGAATGAGCAGTTCTTC. This encodes CAGPFDRKGRNEQFF.

The CDR3 DNA sequence: TGTGCCAGCAGTGGATCCGGGACAGCTTCCTACAATGAGCAGTTCTTC. Its translation: CASSGSGTASYNEQFF. This rearrangement joins TRBV9 to TRBJ2-1; 7 bases line up with TRBD1. The CDR3 length is 16 residues. Per germline, CDR1 SGDLS and CDR2 YYNGEE. The trim removed 5 bases at V and 1 base at J, leaving 9 bases unmatched.